These 5 T cell receptor beta chains came from one sample sequenced in a study of blood T cell repertoires in COVID-19. The protocol was immunoSEQ multiplex PCR, while the TCRdb copy is restricted to in-frame clones and leaves out a portion. The sample consists of under 45,000 clones, more than 75% of them appearing once. Sequencing was carried out using peripheral blood. These receptors all stem from a man older than 75 with active COVID-19.

The J gene is TRBJ1-3, the V gene TRBV4-3, with TRBD1 identical over 7 bases. The germline CDR1 and CDR2 sequences are LGHNA and YSLEER. V lost 0 bases to trimming and J lost 1 base; unmatched junction nucleotides: 9. This CDR3 is built from 18 residues. The CDR3 sequence is CASSQDRVQGVSGNTIYF. Written as DNA, the CDR3 is TGCGCCAGCAGCCAAGATCGAGTCCAGGGGGTGTCTGGAAACACCATATATTTT.

The sample holds a few counts of this clone. This chain joins TRBV5-3 and TRBJ2-1; D not resolved. TRBV5-3 falls under the ORF class, with uncertain function. The V and J ends lost 5 bases and 5 bases respectively, with 5 bases between them. This CDR3 has 11 amino acids. Here the CDR3 reads CARRSNNEQFF. DNA of the CDR3: TGTGCCAGAAGATCTAACAATGAGCAGTTCTTC.

The chain is built from TRBV9 and TRBJ1-4; TRBD1 matches at 7 bases. Germline-derived CDR1 and CDR2 are SGDLS and YYNGEE. This CDR3 is built from 15 residues. Losses at the gene ends were 3 bases for V and 7 bases for J; bases not matched to a gene: 9. CDR3 region: CASSAQEGQPEKLFF. DNA of the CDR3: TGTGCCAGCAGCGCCCAGGAGGGACAGCCTGAAAAACTGTTTTTT.

This clone was counted between two and nine times. The DNA of the CDR3 is TGTGCCAGCAGACCGACAGGGGGCAATGAGCAGTTCTTC. Translated: CASRPTGGNEQFF. The chain employs TRBV12-3 or TRBV12-4 and TRBJ2-1; 9 bases fit TRBD1. This CDR3 is built from 13 residues. Unmatched junction bases numbered 3, after V lost 6 bases and J lost 6 bases.

J is TRBJ2-2 and V is TRBV30, with D possibly TRBD1 on 5 matching bases. Between the trimmed V and J ends, which lost 0 bases and 4 bases, there was a span of 12 bases. The germline V gene has CDR1 GTSNPN and CDR2 SVGIG (reference sequence). The CDR3 spans 15 residues. The CDR3 spells CAWSVGVNITGELFF. DNA for the CDR3: TGTGCCTGGAGTGTAGGGGTCAACATCACCGGGGAGCTGTTTTTT. The variable domain in full, with the rest retrieved from reference TRBV30 and TRBJ2-2, is SQTIHQWPATLVQPVGSPLSLECTVEGTSNPNLYWYRQAAGRGLQLLFYSVGIGQISSEVPQNLSASRPQDRQFILSSKKLLLSDSGFYLCAWSVGVNITGELFFGEGSRLTVL.